These 10 T cell receptor beta chains originate from one sample sequenced in a study of blood T cell repertoires in COVID-19. The protocol was immunoSEQ multiplex PCR, while the TCRdb copy is restricted to in-frame clones and leaves out a portion. This table holds 210,000 or so clones, 90% to 95% found once. Sample: peripheral blood. The receptors were sampled from a man younger than 40 with acute or convalescent COVID-19.

The rearrangement uses TRBV28 and TRBJ2-7, with D possibly matching TRBD1 (6 bases). CDR1 is MDHEN, CDR2 SYDVKM, per germline. The length of the CDR3 is 13 residues. Trimming took off 5 bases at V and 4 bases at J, with 12 bases between the two ends. The CDR3 region has the DNA TGTGCCAGCAGTCCGAAACAGGGTTACGAGCAGTACTTC. Its translation: CASSPKQGYEQYF.

The rearrangement uses TRBV5-1 and TRBJ2-7; tentative D call: TRBD1 (6 bases). V lost 4 bases and J 4 bases, leaving 15 bases between the germline ends. Germline V gene sequence: CDR1 SGHRS, CDR2 YFSETQ. The CDR3 has 14 amino acids. The CDR3 protein is CASSLGTTNYEQYF. The DNA for the CDR3 is TGCGCCAGCAGCCTCGGGACAACCAATTACGAGCAGTACTTC.

This clone was found once. V usage is TRBV7-2 and J usage is TRBJ2-5, with D possibly TRBD2 on 6 matching bases. Trimming pared 8 bases from V and 8 bases from J, leaving 15 bases between. Germline V gives CDR1 SGHTA, CDR2 FQGNSA. The CDR3 consists of 12 residues. This chain's CDR3 is CASRGTPGTQYF. CDR3 bases: TGTGCCAGCCGGGGGACTCCCGGAACCCAGTACTTC. The full variable domain, with the rest looked up from reference TRBV7-2 and TRBJ2-5, is GAGVSQSPSNKVTEKGKDVELRCDPISGHTALYWYRQSLGQGLEFLIYFQGNSAPDKSGLPSDRFSAERTGGSVSTLTIQRTQQEDSAVYLCASRGTPGTQYFGPGTRLLVL.

The chain has TRBV12-3 or TRBV12-4 and TRBJ2-2; D is possibly TRBD2 (6 bases). The CDR3 consists of 13 residues. Trimming removed 6 bases from V and 6 bases from J, with 11 bases in between. CDR3: CASRLREAGELFF. DNA of the CDR3: TGTGCCAGCAGACTAAGGGAGGCCGGGGAGCTGTTTTTT.

This clone was recorded once. V usage is TRBV18 and J usage is TRBJ2-3; 7 bases fit TRBD2. Germline V gene sequence: CDR1 KGHSH, CDR2 LQKENI. The length of the CDR3 is 15 residues. With 3 bases clipped from V and 1 base from J, the junction kept 4 bases outside the gene matches. The CDR3 nucleotides read TGTGCCAGCTCACCTCGGCGGGAGCGCACAGATACGCAGTATTTT. Translation: CASSPRRERTDTQYF.

This chain uses TRBV6-5 with TRBJ1-1; the D gene is possibly TRBD1 (6 bases). This CDR3 contains 14 residues. The ends were cut back, 7 bases at V and 0 bases at J, with 12 bases in the middle. Per the germline V gene, CDR1 is MNHEY and CDR2 is SVGAGI. The chain's CDR3 is CASITGNLNTEAFF. CDR3 DNA sequence: TGTGCCAGCATAACAGGGAATTTGAACACTGAAGCTTTCTTT.

This clone was observed once. The chain recombines TRBV7-9 with TRBJ1-6; unclear D gene. Trimming cost V 1 base and J 8 bases, with 15 bases left between them. CDR1 SEHNR and CDR2 FQNEAQ come from the germline V gene (reference sequence). The CDR3 runs 16 residues. The CDR3 DNA reads TGTGCCAGCAGCTTAGGGTCTGGAGAAAGGCATTCACCCCTCCACTTT. Protein sequence: CASSLGSGERHSPLHF.

V gene TRBV4-2 combines with J gene TRBJ1-2; TRBD1 is a possible D gene (6 bases). The CDR3 runs to 14 residues. Trimming took 4 bases from V and 3 from J, leaving 12 bases between them. Germline-derived CDR1 and CDR2 are LGHNA and YNFKEQ. The CDR3 region has the DNA TGTGCCAGCAGCCCCACAGGGAAGTACTATGGCTACACCTTC. Its translation is CASSPTGKYYGYTF.

The J gene is TRBJ1-5, the V gene TRBV6-1; a weak D match, TRBD1 (5 bases). Trimming removed 0 bases at V and 4 bases at J, with 10 bases between. The germline CDR1 and CDR2 sequences are MNHNS and SASEGT. The CDR3 extends over 15 amino acids. The CDR3 DNA reads as TGTGCCAGCAGTGAAGCAGGGGCTGGGAATCAGCCCCAGCATTTT. It codes for CASSEAGAGNQPQHF.

The count of this clone is one. The rearrangement links TRBV4-1 to TRBJ1-2; TRBD1 matches 7 bases. Germline lookup yields CDR1 MGHRA and CDR2 YSYEKL. V was clipped by 6 bases and J by 7 bases; unmatched bases: 5. The CDR3 length is 12 residues. CDR3 in DNA: TGCGCCAGCAGAGCAACAGGGGTTGGCTACACCTTC. Its protein product is CASRATGVGYTF.